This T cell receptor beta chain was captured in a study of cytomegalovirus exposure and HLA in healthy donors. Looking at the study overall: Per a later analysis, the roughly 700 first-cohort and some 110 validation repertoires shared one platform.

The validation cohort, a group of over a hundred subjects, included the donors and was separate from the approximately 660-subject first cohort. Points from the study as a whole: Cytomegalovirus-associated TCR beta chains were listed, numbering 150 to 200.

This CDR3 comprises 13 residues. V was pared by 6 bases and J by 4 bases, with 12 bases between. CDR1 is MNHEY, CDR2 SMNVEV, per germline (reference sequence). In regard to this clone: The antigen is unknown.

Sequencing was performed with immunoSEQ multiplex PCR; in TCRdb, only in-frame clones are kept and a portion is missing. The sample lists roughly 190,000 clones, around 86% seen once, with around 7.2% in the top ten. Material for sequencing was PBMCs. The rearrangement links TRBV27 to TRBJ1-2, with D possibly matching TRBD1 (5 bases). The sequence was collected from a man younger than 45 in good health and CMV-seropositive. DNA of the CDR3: TGTGCCAGCAGCGTGGGACGGATCTATGGCTACACCTTC. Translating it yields CASSVGRIYGYTF.